The 20 T cell receptor beta chains below were found in one sample sequenced in a study of T cell responses to AZD1222 COVID-19 vaccine (TCRdb year 2021). Receptor amplification or capture employed the immunoSEQ multiplex PCR assay. TCRdb took this table from immuneACCESS and kept in-frame rearrangements with V and J called. Such tables lack part of the clones; where checked against another copy, unresolved V genes explain under half of the gap, and the rest is unexplained. The sample table lists 150,000 to 200,000 clones, more than 80% of them with a count of one. 3.6% of the sample rests with the top ten. The time point tag for this specimen amounts to: about 28 days (+/-7) after the second vaccine dose. The sample's treatment or condition label, in plain terms: meningococcal conjugate vaccine given as trial control. This specimen consisted of peripheral blood, obtained 28 days after the second dose of the MenACWY control vaccine. The source of these receptors is an adult who received the MenACWY meningococcal vaccine as a control.

This sequence joins TRBV18 and TRBJ1-2; 9 bases fit TRBD1. V dropped 6 bases and J dropped 5; count of bases not matched to a gene: 16. The CDR3 runs to 17 residues. The V gene's germline CDR1 is KGHSH and CDR2 LQKENI. CDR3 coding DNA: TGTGCCAGCTCTCTTCCACCCTCACAGGGGGCTTGGTATGGCTACACCTTC. As protein: CASSLPPSQGAWYGYTF.

This clone is a singleton in its sample. The chain couples TRBV27 to TRBJ2-7; D is perhaps TRBD2 (5 bases). Between the trimmed V and J ends, which lost 8 bases and 0 bases, there was a span of 14 bases. This CDR3 region has 14 residues. Germline CDR1 is MNHEY and CDR2 is SMNVEV (reference sequence). The CDR3 region is CASGRNLYSYEQYF. CDR3 coding DNA: TGTGCCAGCGGGAGAAACCTATACTCCTACGAGCAGTACTTC.

The chain couples TRBV7-2 to TRBJ2-7; the match to TRBD2 covers 9 bases. The junction had 8 bases not matched to a gene; V was cut back by 8 bases and J by 0 bases. CDR3 length: 15 residues. Germline lookup yields CDR1 SGHTA and CDR2 FQGNSA. Written as DNA, the CDR3 is TGTGCCAGCTGCCCGGGGACTAGCACCTCCTACGAGCAGTACTTC. Its translation: CASCPGTSTSYEQYF.

This chain joins TRBV5-6 and TRBJ2-1, with D hard to call. The CDR3 spans 13 residues. Trimming left V 1 base short and J 8 bases short, with 10 bases between. Germline V gene sequence: CDR1 SGHDT, CDR2 YYEEEE. The CDR3 coding sequence is TGTGCCAGCAGCTTGAGGTTGGGTTATGAGCAGTTCTTC. The encoded protein is CASSLRLGYEQFF.

The chain carries TRBV19 and TRBJ1-5; tentative D call: TRBD1 (5 bases). This CDR3 contains 13 residues. Germline CDR1 reads LNHDA; CDR2 reads SQIVND (reference sequence). V shed 6 bases and J shed 6 bases, with 12 bases lying between them. CDR3 in amino acids: CASSRATGQPQHF. The CDR3 DNA is TGTGCCAGTAGCCGGGCCACAGGTCAGCCCCAGCATTTT.

The V call is TRBV28, the J call TRBJ2-7; D not certain. In germline, CDR1 is MDHEN, CDR2 SYDVKM. Trimming cost V 3 bases and J 1 base, with 7 bases left between them. The CDR3 totals 13 residues. The chain's CDR3 is CASSLPLSYEQYF. The DNA of the CDR3 is TGTGCCAGCAGTTTGCCTCTATCCTACGAGCAGTACTTC.

The rearrangement joins TRBV6-5 to TRBJ2-5, with 11 bases identical to TRBD2. J lost 1 base, V lost 5 bases, and 3 bases had no gene match. The CDR3 runs to 15 residues. Germline V gene sequence: CDR1 MNHEY, CDR2 SVGAGI. The CDR3 region has the DNA TGTGCCAGCAGTCTCGGGACTAGCGGCCAAGAGACCCAGTACTTC. As protein: CASSLGTSGQETQYF.

The gene calls are TRBV11-2 and TRBJ1-5, with D possibly TRBD1 on 6 matching bases. The CDR3 spans 13 residues. V was clipped by 4 bases and J by 11 bases, with 15 bases between them. Per the germline V gene, CDR1 is SGHAT and CDR2 is FQNNGV. The CDR3 sequence is CASSSTGSGSQHF. CDR3 bases: TGTGCCAGCAGCTCCACAGGGTCGGGGTCCCAGCATTTT.

This chain connects TRBV11-3 to TRBJ2-2, with D perhaps matching TRBD1 or TRBD2 (5 bases each). Deletions cut 4 bases from V and 6 bases from J, with 12 bases between. Germline values: CDR1 SGHNT, CDR2 YENEEA. The CDR3 runs to 14 residues. CDR3 loop: CASSSGTSAGELFF. DNA of the CDR3: TGTGCCAGCAGCTCCGGGACCTCGGCCGGGGAGCTGTTTTTT.

The chain recombines TRBV2 with TRBJ1-2, with 8 bases that match TRBD1. The CDR3 is 15 residues long. The germline CDR1 and CDR2 sequences are SNHLY and FYNNEI. The J segment lost 8 bases and the V segment lost 1 base, leaving 9 bases of the junction unmatched. The CDR3 nucleotides are TGTGCCAGCAGTGAAGTCGGGCAGGGGGCATGGGGCTACACCTTC. Encoded protein: CASSEVGQGAWGYTF.

The chain links TRBV15 to TRBJ2-6; D may be TRBD1 (6 bases). Per the germline V gene, CDR1 is LNHNV and CDR2 is YYDKDF (reference sequence). The CDR3 loop spans 18 amino acids. V lost 0 bases and J lost 3, with 15 bases in between. The CDR3 reads CATSRDLGASSGANVLTF. DNA for the CDR3: TGTGCCACCAGCAGAGATTTGGGGGCGTCAAGTGGGGCCAACGTCCTGACTTTC.

The V gene is TRBV16, the J gene TRBJ1-4; D gene ambiguous. V was cut by 4 bases and J by 8 bases, with 17 bases left in between. This CDR3 spans 15 amino acids. Germline V gene data show CDR1 as KGHSY and CDR2 as FQNENV. CDR3 in amino acids: CASSPLGSSAEKLFF. The DNA of the CDR3 is TGTGCCAGCAGCCCCCTGGGTTCAAGCGCAGAAAAACTGTTTTTT.

The chain uses TRBV19 and TRBJ1-5; D remains ambiguous. The CDR3 covers 16 residues. V dropped 2 bases and J dropped 3 bases, with 14 bases sitting between them. Germline CDR1 is LNHDA and CDR2 is SQIVND (reference sequence). In nucleotides, the CDR3 is TGTGCCAGTAGTATAAACCAGTCTCCACACAATCAGCCCCAGCATTTT. Protein sequence: CASSINQSPHNQPQHF. Combining the CDR3 with reference TRBV19 and TRBJ1-5 gives the whole variable domain DGGITQSPKYLFRKEGQNVTLSCEQNLNHDAMYWYRQDPGQGLRLIYYSQIVNDFQKGDIAEGYSVSREKKESFPLTVTSAQKNPTAFYLCASSINQSPHNQPQHFGDGTRLSIL.

The gene calls are TRBV10-3 and TRBJ2-2; D call uncertain. Per germline, CDR1 ENHRY and CDR2 SYGVKD. This CDR3 spans 13 amino acids. Trimming cost V 3 bases and J 1 base, with 3 bases left between them. As DNA, the CDR3 is TGTGCCATCAGTGACCAGAACACCGGGGAGCTGTTTTTT. It codes for CAISDQNTGELFF.

This sequence joins TRBV14 and TRBJ1-1; no definite D call. Germline V lookup: CDR1 SGHDN, CDR2 FVKESK. CDR3 size: 12 residues. The ends were cut back, 2 bases at V and 5 bases at J, with 6 bases in the middle. CDR3 DNA sequence: TGTGCCAGCAGCCAACTCCCAACTGAAGCTTTCTTT. Its translation: CASSQLPTEAFF.

V and J are TRBV7-2 and TRBJ1-2; TRBD1 agrees at 12 bases. Trimming at V came to 8 bases and at J to 8 bases, leaving 6 bases not matched to a gene. The germline V gene encodes CDR1 SGHTA and CDR2 FQGNSA. The CDR3 is made up of 13 amino acids. Here the CDR3 DNA reads TGTGCCAGCCTGGGACAGGGGGCGCGGGGCTACACCTTC. This encodes CASLGQGARGYTF. Full variable domain (remainder filled in from reference TRBV7-2 and TRBJ1-2): GAGVSQSPSNKVTEKGKDVELRCDPISGHTALYWYRQSLGQGLEFLIYFQGNSAPDKSGLPSDRFSAERTGGSVSTLTIQRTQQEDSAVYLCASLGQGARGYTFGSGTRLTVV.

The rearrangement uses TRBV12-3 or TRBV12-4 and TRBJ1-2, with a weak D call TRBD1 (6 bases). The CDR3 has 13 residues. V was shortened by 4 bases and J by 5 bases, with 11 bases between the two germline ends. CDR3 sequence (DNA): TGTGCCAGCAGTTCGGGGGCTGGATATGGCTACACCTTC. The encoded protein is CASSSGAGYGYTF.

The rearrangement joins TRBV6-4 to TRBJ1-5; no firm D call. Germline V lookup: CDR1 MRHNA, CDR2 SNTAGT. The CDR3 is 14 residues long. V was pared by 4 bases and J by 13 bases, with 20 bases between. CDR3 in amino acids: CASSVWAESFPQHF. CDR3 DNA: TGTGCCAGCAGTGTCTGGGCAGAGTCTTTCCCTCAGCATTTT.

The V gene is TRBV6-5, the J gene TRBJ1-1; D is unresolved. Between the trimmed V and J ends, which lost 10 bases and 1 base, there was a span of 13 bases. Germline V lookup: CDR1 MNHEY, CDR2 SVGAGI. The CDR3 length is 13 residues. For the CDR3, the DNA is TGTGCCATCTCGATAGGGAGGAACACTGAAGCTTTCTTT. It is translated as CAISIGRNTEAFF.

This rearrangement joins TRBV27 to TRBJ2-1; TRBD2 might be the D (6 bases). Germline V lookup: CDR1 MNHEY, CDR2 SMNVEV (reference sequence). This CDR3 is built from 14 residues. Deletions cut 8 bases from V and 6 bases from J, with 17 bases between. This chain's CDR3 is CASSMGLVPNEQFF. Here the CDR3 DNA reads TGTGCCAGCTCAATGGGACTCGTCCCCAATGAGCAGTTCTTC.